This TCR beta chain was captured by sequencing in a study of Graves' ophthalmopathy and Graves' hyperthyroidism. Study-wide background: Hyperthyroidism showing no ophthalmopathy within 18 months of follow-up was stable.

The germline gives CDR1 ENHRY, CDR2 SYGVKD. Trimming took 6 bases from V and 1 from J, leaving 13 bases between them. This CDR3 has 14 residues. RNA transcripts served as template for amplifying TCR beta CDR3 sequences. The library came from an HTBI-primed first-round RT-PCR and a second-round multiplex PCR. TCRdb ran MiXCR on the multiplex PCR reads and lists one entry per CDR3 protein. The repertoire includes roughly 1.1 million distinct CDR3 sequences, about 36% of them detected once, and around 10% sits in the top ten. Many counts were recorded for this clonotype. The sequence was obtained from an adult man with Graves' hyperthyroidism. Sequenced: peripheral blood or thyroid tissue (not recorded which). The V gene is TRBV10-3, the J gene TRBJ2-7; D unresolved. The CDR3 DNA follows: TGTGCCATCAGCTTTAATAAAGCTTCCTACGAGCAGTACTTC. Amino acids: CAISFNKASYEQYF.